These T cell receptor beta chains were read from a single sample in a study of cytomegalovirus exposure and HLA in healthy donors. Only in-frame clones appear in the TCRdb table, and some are missing; sequencing was by immunoSEQ multiplex PCR. The repertoire consists of tens of thousands of clones, with roughly 70% occurring once and the leading ten covering over 10%. The specimen was PBMCs. The receptors here all came from a woman in her 40s in good health and CMV-seropositive. Both conserved end residues are trimmed from each CDR3. The size of a clone is reported for some rows only, either as once, few or many, or as a class for expanded clones.

>TRBJ2-1|TRBV9|once
ASSAQGNEQF
>TRBJ1-1|TRBV29-1|-
SVVGRGRFGDTEAF
>TRBJ2-5|TRBV7-6|-
ASSSTRGSVETQY
>TRBJ1-1|TRBV19|-
ASRDGQGTRRGTEAF
>TRBJ1-1|TRBV7-3|-
ASSQGRGNTEAF
>TRBJ1-1|TRBV9|few
ASSGQGVGTEAF
>TRBJ1-1|TRBV7-9|many
ASSLASTGAEAF
>TRBJ2-1|TRBV5-4|-
ASRSRNEQF
>TRBJ1-6|TRBV5-4|-
ASSLSMTDLNWNSPLH
>TRBJ2-7|TRBV5-1|-
ASSLGDEQY
>TRBJ2-7|TRBV5-3|-
ARSLRRGYSYEQY
>TRBJ2-4|TRBV2|medium-sized
ASSGPPRGIQY
>TRBJ1-1|TRBV20-1|-
SALHTEAF
>TRBJ1-2|TRBV25-1|-
ASSERVGGLGYT
>TRBJ1-1|TRBV6-5|-
ASSSTGQGMNTEAF
>TRBJ1-6|TRBV2|once
AVQGEGNSPLH
>TRBJ1-2|TRBV7-9|few
ASSQGASQGYT
>TRBJ2-7|TRBV19|-
ASSPRGSSYEQY
>TRBJ1-2|TRBV2|-
AKGQAAYGYT
>TRBJ2-5|TRBV7-2|-
ASSLASNPQETQY
>TRBJ2-3|TRBV7-6|-
ASSFQGDHQGAQY
>TRBJ2-7|TRBV10-2|-
ASSEGQTSGGLLRTYEQY
>TRBJ1-6|TRBV5-1|-
ASSLREGSNSPLH
>TRBJ1-1|TRBV9|-
ASSVSGGTEAF